The clone carrying this T cell receptor beta chain was seen more than once but under ten times. The data derive from a study of radiation and T cells in renal cell carcinoma. Time point here: blood 4 weeks post-SBRT, at nephrectomy. Treatment specified: 15 Gy SBRT to primary tumor, nephrectomy 4 weeks later. Nephrectomy followed 15 Gy stereotactic body radiation by 4 weeks. The CDR3 runs to 15 residues. Trimming cost V 7 bases and J 1 base, with 11 bases left between them. Germline-derived CDR1 and CDR2 are SNHLY and FYNNEI. Libraries were prepared by immunoSEQ multiplex PCR; TCRdb keeps only in-frame clonotypes and omits some of them. Among about 43,000 clones listed, nearly 85% were seen once.

The rearrangement uses TRBV2 and TRBJ2-6; possibly TRBD2 for D (5 bases). Source: blood, taken from a patient whose treatment included radiotherapy and nephrectomy. This receptor was taken from a woman in her 70s with renal cell carcinoma. The CDR3 here is CASTGGESGANVLTF. CDR3 DNA: TGTGCCAGCACCGGAGGCGAATCTGGGGCCAACGTCCTGACTTTC.